The 26 T cell receptor beta chains listed next were all sequenced from one sample in a study of OX40 agonist ivuxolimab in advanced cancers. TCRdb keeps only in-frame clones here, not all; method: immunoSEQ multiplex PCR. The data hold more than 75,000 clones, with roughly 85% observed a single time. Source: CD4+ or CD8+ T cells sorted from blood, taken in a trial of the OX40 agonist ivuxolimab. The source is an adult with an advanced solid tumor such as melanoma, head and neck, liver or kidney cancer.

This chain links TRBV11-2 with TRBJ2-7; TRBD1 agrees at 11 bases. There are 15 residues in the CDR3. The V and J ends lost 4 bases and 5 bases, in that order; junction bases with no gene match: 7. Germline values: CDR1 SGHAT, CDR2 FQNNGV. The CDR3 DNA is TGTGCCAGCAGCTCCCTCGGGACAGGGGGGGACGAGCAGTACTTC. This encodes CASSSLGTGGDEQYF.

The chain couples TRBV7-9 to TRBJ2-7; 9 nucleotides agree with TRBD1. The CDR3 totals 14 residues. V was clipped by 5 bases and J by 5 bases; unmatched bases: 7. Germline assignment: CDR1 SEHNR and CDR2 FQNEAQ (reference sequence). CDR3: CASSTGQGLNEQYF. The CDR3 bases are TGTGCCAGCAGCACAGGACAGGGGCTCAACGAGCAGTACTTC.

The chain carries TRBV7-8 and TRBJ1-2; D remains unclear. The germline V gene has CDR1 SGHVS and CDR2 FQNEAQ. V lost 5 bases to trimming and J lost 4 bases, with 11 bases between them. The CDR3 extends over 13 amino acids. CDR3 protein: CASSTQSLYGYTF. In DNA form, the CDR3 reads TGTGCCAGCAGCACCCAGAGCCTCTATGGCTACACCTTC. Using reference TRBV7-8 and TRBJ1-2 for the parts outside the CDR3, the full variable domain is GAGVSQSPRYKVAKRGQDVALRCDPISGHVSLFWYQQALGQGPEFLTYFQNEAQLDKSGLPSDRFFAERPEGSVSTLKIQRTQQEDSAVYLCASSTQSLYGYTFGSGTRLTVV.

V and J are TRBV7-8 and TRBJ1-5; D might be TRBD1 (6 bases). V shed 1 base and J shed 7 bases, with 14 bases lying between them. Germline assignment: CDR1 SGHVS and CDR2 FQNEAQ. This CDR3 region has 15 residues. CDR3 in DNA: TGTGCCAGCAGCTTAGGTGGACAGAATAACCAGCCCCAGCATTTT. Amino acids: CASSLGGQNNQPQHF.

The rearrangement joins TRBV7-2 to TRBJ1-5; D unclear. The length of the CDR3 is 14 residues. Deletions cut 1 base from V and 8 bases from J, with 12 bases between. Germline values: CDR1 SGHTA, CDR2 FQGNSA. The CDR3 bases are TGTGCCAGCAGCTTAGTGGTGGGTATGGAGCCCCAGCATTTT. Translating gives CASSLVVGMEPQHF.

The gene calls are TRBV28 and TRBJ2-1; perhaps TRBD1 as D (6 bases). The CDR3 runs 14 residues. V lost 7 bases, J lost 6 bases, and 16 bases lay in between. The germline V gene encodes CDR1 MDHEN and CDR2 SYDVKM. The CDR3 DNA sequence: TGTGCCAGCACCAACGGACAGAGATCCAATGAGCAGTTCTTC. Translated, it gives CASTNGQRSNEQFF.

In nucleotides, the CDR3 is TGTGCCAGCAGCTTAACGGGTTCCGATTTCGAGCAGTTCTTC. This sequence encodes CASSLTGSDFEQFF. This chain links TRBV7-7 with TRBJ2-1; D unresolved. The V end was cut by 2 bases, the J end by 10 bases, with 15 bases between. Germline CDR1 SSHAT, CDR2 FNYEAQ (reference sequence). The CDR3 runs 14 residues.

This chain joins TRBV6-5 and TRBJ2-1; weak D call: TRBD1 (6 bases). The CDR3 contains 12 residues. The germline V and J ends were trimmed by 2 bases and 8 bases, with 7 bases remaining between them. Germline V CDR1 and CDR2: MNHEY, SVGAGI. CDR3 protein: CASSYGGDEQFF. The CDR3, as DNA: TGTGCCAGCAGTTACGGGGGCGATGAGCAGTTCTTC.

This rearrangement joins TRBV7-2 to TRBJ2-2; D remains unclear. V lost 1 base, J lost 5 bases, and 8 bases lay in between. Germline CDR1 and CDR2: SGHTA and FQGNSA. The CDR3 has 14 residues. Here the CDR3 reads CASSLGIETGELFF. For the CDR3, the DNA is TGTGCCAGCAGCTTAGGGATCGAAACCGGGGAGCTGTTTTTT.

This rearrangement joins TRBV30 to TRBJ2-7; D remains unclear. Trimming pared 2 bases from V and 0 bases from J, leaving 8 bases between. There are 13 residues in the CDR3. Germline CDR1 GTSNPN, CDR2 SVGIG (reference sequence). The CDR3, as DNA: TGTGCCTGGAGTCAATCTAGCTCCTACGAGCAGTACTTC. Translating gives CAWSQSSSYEQYF.

The chain uses TRBV27 and TRBJ2-2; D is unresolved. The CDR3 has 16 residues. Between the trimmed V and J ends, which lost 5 bases and 5 bases, there was a span of 18 bases. In germline, CDR1 is MNHEY, CDR2 SMNVEV (reference sequence). CDR3 amino acids: CASSERPVPSTGELFF. The CDR3, as DNA: TGTGCCAGCAGTGAGCGCCCTGTTCCCTCGACCGGGGAGCTGTTTTTT.

DNA of the CDR3: TGTGCCAGCAGCCAAACGGACAGGGAGCGGAACACTGAAGCTTTCTTT. Encoded protein: CASSQTDRERNTEAFF. The chain couples TRBV14 to TRBJ1-1; 8 positions agree with TRBD1. CDR3 size: 16 residues. Trimming took 2 bases from V and 1 from J; bases not matched to a gene: 6. Looked up from germline, CDR1 is SGHDN and CDR2 is FVKESK.

V is TRBV5-1 and J is TRBJ1-2, with a tentative D call TRBD1 (6 bases). The CDR3 runs 12 residues. Between the trimmed V and J ends, which lost 7 bases and 4 bases, there was a span of 11 bases. Looked up from germline, CDR1 is SGHRS and CDR2 is YFSETQ. Written as DNA, the CDR3 is TGCGCCAGCGGAGGGGACACCTATGGCTACACCTTC. This gives the protein CASGGDTYGYTF.

The chain employs TRBV25-1 and TRBJ1-1, with a possible D match to TRBD1 (5 bases). Trimming stripped 11 bases from V and 0 bases from J, with 13 bases between. Germline-derived CDR1 and CDR2 are MGHDK and SYGVNS. CDR3 length: 13 residues. The CDR3 reads CARGRDLNTEAFF. CDR3 nucleotide sequence: TGTGCCCGAGGACGGGACCTGAACACTGAAGCTTTCTTT.

The chain is built from TRBV5-1 and TRBJ1-1; the D gene is possibly TRBD1 (6 bases). The V end was cut by 4 bases, the J end by 1 base, with 23 bases between. Germline V gene sequence: CDR1 SGHRS, CDR2 YFSETQ. The CDR3 totals 18 residues. The CDR3 spells CASSPGIMQGQKNTEAFF. CDR3 coding DNA: TGCGCCAGCAGCCCTGGCATTATGCAAGGACAGAAGAACACTGAAGCTTTCTTT.

This clone was observed a few times. The gene calls are TRBV29-1 and TRBJ2-1, with TRBD2 identical over 14 bases. The junction had 9 bases not matched to a gene; V was cut back by 7 bases and J by 10 bases. This CDR3 region has 14 residues. Germline CDR1 SQVTM, CDR2 ANQGSEA. The CDR3 loop reads CSGVRTSGRREQFF. The CDR3, as DNA: TGCAGCGGCGTAAGGACTAGCGGGAGGCGGGAGCAGTTCTTC.

The chain carries TRBV7-8 and TRBJ1-1; D may be TRBD1 (6 bases). This CDR3 spans 15 amino acids. V was pared by 1 base and J by 2 bases, with 11 bases between. Per the germline V gene, CDR1 is SGHVS and CDR2 is FQNEAQ. CDR3 nucleotides: TGTGCCAGCAGCTTAGAGTTCGGGGGCAACACTGAAGCTTTCTTT. Its protein product is CASSLEFGGNTEAFF.

The chain has TRBV20-1 and TRBJ2-5; tentatively, D is TRBD2 (6 bases). The germline V and J ends were trimmed by 6 bases and 5 bases, with 10 bases remaining between them. The length of the CDR3 is 11 residues. CDR1 and CDR2 from the germline V gene are DFQATT and SNEGSKA (reference sequence). The CDR3 DNA reads TGCAGTGCCGAGGAGGGGGAGACCCAGTACTTC. It codes for CSAEEGETQYF.

V gene TRBV6-4 combines with J gene TRBJ1-2; D uncertain. The CDR3 runs to 11 residues. V was trimmed by 6 bases and J by 8 bases, leaving 10 bases between them. The germline V gene encodes CDR1 MRHNA and CDR2 SNTAGT. The CDR3 reads CASRGPGGYTF. CDR3 in DNA: TGTGCCAGCAGGGGCCCGGGAGGCTACACCTTC.

The chain employs TRBV7-8 and TRBJ1-1; no clear D gene. The germline V gene encodes CDR1 SGHVS and CDR2 FQNEAQ. V lost 1 base, J lost 5 bases, and 8 bases lay in between. The length of the CDR3 is 13 residues. The CDR3 nucleotides are TGTGCCAGCAGCTTAGGTCGGCAGACTGAAGCTTTCTTT. Translated: CASSLGRQTEAFF. Full variable domain (outside the CDR3, taken from reference TRBV7-8 and TRBJ1-1): GAGVSQSPRYKVAKRGQDVALRCDPISGHVSLFWYQQALGQGPEFLTYFQNEAQLDKSGLPSDRFFAERPEGSVSTLKIQRTQQEDSAVYLCASSLGRQTEAFFGQGTRLTVV.

V is TRBV19 and J is TRBJ1-1; weak D call: TRBD1 (5 bases). CDR1 is LNHDA and CDR2 is SQIVND in the germline V gene (reference sequence). The V end lost 7 bases, the J end lost 3 bases, and 18 bases lay between the germline ends. The CDR3 length is 15 residues. The CDR3 DNA reads as TGTGCCAGTATCCCGGCTCGGGGGAGGGACACTGAAGCTTTCTTT. It yields the protein CASIPARGRDTEAFF. The complete variable domain, with remaining parts taken from reference TRBV19 and TRBJ1-1, reads DGGITQSPKYLFRKEGQNVTLSCEQNLNHDAMYWYRQDPGQGLRLIYYSQIVNDFQKGDIAEGYSVSREKKESFPLTVTSAQKNPTAFYLCASIPARGRDTEAFFGQGTRLTVV.

This clone has just one count. The CDR3 nucleotides are TGTGCCAGCAGCAAAGTGGAGGCGGGGACGGACACCGGGGAGCTGTTTTTT. Translating gives CASSKVEAGTDTGELFF. The V gene is TRBV21-1, the J gene TRBJ2-2; the D call in the table, TRBD2, was not verified against the DNA. TRBV21-1 constitutes a pseudogene. This CDR3 has 17 residues.

The V and J genes are TRBV5-1 and TRBJ2-2, with D maybe TRBD1 (6 bases). V was shortened by 3 bases and J by 2 bases, with 17 bases between the two germline ends. Per the germline V gene, CDR1 is SGHRS and CDR2 is YFSETQ. There are 17 residues in the CDR3. Written as DNA, the CDR3 is TGCGCCAGCAGCTCCCGTGAGGCAGGGACAAACACCGGGGAGCTGTTTTTT. Amino acid sequence: CASSSREAGTNTGELFF.

This chain links TRBV4-1 with TRBJ2-1; D assignment may be TRBD1 or TRBD2 (6 bases each). V lost 4 bases, J lost 7 bases, and 20 bases lay in between. Germline V gene data show CDR1 as MGHRA and CDR2 as YSYEKL. This CDR3 region has 16 residues. The CDR3 sequence: CASSLPGGGSTNEQFF. The CDR3 DNA sequence: TGCGCCAGCAGCCTGCCCGGGGGCGGGTCTACAAATGAGCAGTTCTTC.

V and J are TRBV2 and TRBJ2-3; the D gene is possibly TRBD2 (6 bases). The V gene lost 7 bases and the J gene lost 3 bases, with 14 bases spanning the gap. Germline V gene data show CDR1 as SNHLY and CDR2 as FYNNEI. The length of the CDR3 is 14 residues. Here the CDR3 DNA reads TGTGCCAGCAAACTGGCGGGAAGGACAGATACGCAGTATTTT. It codes for CASKLAGRTDTQYF.

V usage is TRBV7-9 and J usage is TRBJ2-7; maybe TRBD2 (6 bases). The V end was cut by 7 bases, the J end by 4 bases, with 17 bases between. Germline lookup yields CDR1 SEHNR and CDR2 FQNEAQ (reference sequence). The CDR3 runs to 14 residues. CDR3 protein: CASNEAGNPYEQYF. The CDR3 DNA is TGTGCCAGCAATGAGGCGGGGAACCCTTACGAGCAGTACTTC.